The source of this T cell receptor beta chain is a study of T cells in Graves' hyperthyroidism and ophthalmopathy (dated by TCRdb to the late 2010s). In terms of the full investigation: Peripheral blood was collected at initial diagnosis, before any treatment. An independent validation cohort of some 18 hyperthyroidism patients and more than 15 patients who later progressed to ophthalmopathy tested prospective prediction of ophthalmopathy. The paper describes TCR Vbeta CDR3 sequencing of 120 to 150 peripheral blood samples, made up of some 40 ophthalmopathy patients, around 73 hyperthyroidism patients and 17 progressor patients. The study also compared thyroid tissue and blood T-cell repertoires from roughly six Graves' hyperthyroidism patients. After blood sampling, hyperthyroidism patients were treated with methimazole at a starting dose of 30 mg daily, and ophthalmopathy patients were treated with high-dose intravenous methylprednisolone. To identify TCR V-J signatures that set the groups apart, the researchers used a discovery cohort of more than 95 patients, made up of fewer than 50 with Graves' ophthalmopathy and 57 with stable Graves' hyperthyroidism. The 100 discovery patients were randomly split 7:3 into training and test sets. What the study reported, not specific to this receptor: Most expanded thyroid clonotypes (frequency above 0.001) were also found in blood, which suggests that blood repertoires may mirror thyroid immune responses. Ophthalmopathy was separated from stable hyperthyroidism by a 13 V-J signature model, with over 85% sensitivity and roughly 81% specificity obtained in cross-validation and 80%/75% obtained in testing. During validation, the model predicted progression to ophthalmopathy a median of approximately 7 months ahead of onset, with 70.59% sensitivity and 72% to 80% specificity. No statistical method was used to fix the sample size in advance, and group allocation was not hidden from the investigators.

Ophthalmopathy patients had moderately to severely active disease, with a Clinical Activity Score of 3 or more, a NOSPECS grade of 4 or more, and a disease duration of less than 3 months. Any patient with an uncontrolled infection, another autoimmune disease, pregnancy or lactation was excluded. Diagnoses were based on clinical symptoms, serum thyroxine and TRAb, thyroid ultrasound and orbital computed tomography. Ficoll-Paque density gradient centrifugation was used to isolate PBMCs from 8.5 to 10 ml of fresh peripheral blood. Total RNA was extracted with Trizol reagent, and quality was checked on an Agilent 2100 Bioanalyzer. The CDR3 holds 16 amino acids from the cysteine to the phenylalanine. Just the 48-base CDR3 DNA is kept, in frame starting at base 1. V is trimmed back by 4 bases and J by 2 bases, and the junction contains 9 bases that no gene match accounts for. The CDR1 and CDR2 encoded by the germline V gene are SGHDN and FVKESK.

TCR beta CDR3 regions were amplified from RNA transcripts. The first round of RT-PCR for the TCR CDR3 was performed with the HTBI primer set and the Qiagen OneStep RT-PCR kit. Libraries were constructed in a second round of multiplex PCR, after which size selection and purification were carried out. Sequencing of the libraries was done on an Illumina HiSeq2000 using paired-end 100 bp reads. The source study handled its data this way. SOAPnuke was used to process the raw data, removing reads that contained adapters or uncalled bases, had a mean Phred below 15, or lacked an exact match to the constant primer or identifier. COPE v1.2.5 was used to merge the high-quality paired reads, and each unique nucleotide sequence was defined as a clonotype. MiTCR v1.1 was used to align the clonotypes against IMGT TRBV, TRBD and TRBJ reference segments. Analysis was restricted to V-J combinations with a frequency above 0.0001, which covered 98% to 99.2% of repertoires. The TCS score was defined as the ratio of F50 (clonal expansion) to E x V (chaos), calculated using BLOSUM62-based TCRdist between CDR3 peptides within each V-J. Welch's t-statistics and random forest reduced around 510 V-J features to 10 to 15, which were used in a naive Bayes classifier (R e1071). Using fastp at Q25 and MiXCR, TCRdb reprocessed the public reads and kept productive beta chains. A single entry per CDR3 protein holds the most common genes and DNA from its merged rows. TCRdb, not the authors, supplied the V and J calls. This sample gives 200,000 to 250,000 distinct CDR3 sequences in total; about 25% of them show up just once. 30% to 40% of the sample comes from the top ten.

This clonotype was found many times. This clone's antigen is unknown. Per-base qualities were not stored, and no clone one base away is much larger. The clonotype comes from a woman in her thirties or forties with Graves' ophthalmopathy. The sequenced material came from blood. This chain joins TRBV14 to TRBJ2-7; TRBD1 fits 9 bases in the junction. The DNA sequence follows: TGTGCCAGCAGCCGCCTTGGCACAGGGGGCGCCTACGAGCAGTACTTC. Its coded protein is CASSRLGTGGAYEQYF.